This T cell receptor (beta chain) was found in a study of cytomegalovirus exposure and HLA in healthy donors. Study-level background: An analysis done earlier identified about 100 million unique TCR beta sequences from 200 million or so T cells. Study observations and caveats: It emerged from a later analysis that several of the most significant clusters appeared to be linked to common viral pathogens.

About this clone: Its cognate antigen is unknown.

Primers included in the PCR were 60 Vbeta and 13 Jbeta primers. Generated by immunoSEQ multiplex PCR, the TCRdb table keeps only in-frame clones and is missing some. The table records 60,000 or so clones, around 90% of them present only once. The CDR3 length is 13 residues. V gave up 2 bases and J gave up 4 bases; unmatched junction bases: 0. Looked up from germline, CDR1 is SGHTA and CDR2 is FQGTGA. The chain is built from TRBV7-3 and TRBJ2-5; 8 nucleotides match TRBD1. What was sequenced was PBMCs. This TCR derives from a man aged 30 to 39 in good health and CMV-seropositive. For the CDR3, the DNA is TGTGCCAGCAGCTTAGACAGGGGAGAGACCCAGTACTTC. Amino acids: CASSLDRGETQYF.